The 28 T cell receptor beta chains below all came from one sample that was sequenced in a study of technical replicates of blood from a handful of donors. Using immunoSEQ multiplex PCR, the repertoire was profiled, and TCRdb retains in-frame clones only, with some absent. The repertoire holds 95,000 or so clones, roughly 96% seen once, with around 0.35% in the top ten. Sequenced: T cells isolated from PBMCs. These receptors originate from a human donor in good health.

The chain uses TRBV13 and TRBJ2-6; D may be TRBD2 (5 bases). From germline, CDR1 is PRHDT and CDR2 FYEKMQ (reference sequence). The V and J ends lost 4 bases and 1 base respectively, with 17 bases between them. The CDR3 extends over 18 amino acids. As DNA, the CDR3 is TGTGCCAGCAGCTGGGTAGGGCGGGTACCTTCTGGGGCCAACGTCCTGACTTTC. Its translation: CASSWVGRVPSGANVLTF.

The chain employs TRBV27 and TRBJ2-7; 10 nucleotides match TRBD1. Trimming removed 1 base from V and 3 bases from J; junction bases left unmatched: 15. Per germline, CDR1 MNHEY and CDR2 SMNVEV (reference sequence). This CDR3 is built from 19 residues. The CDR3 sequence: CASSLFSGNPGQGFYEQYF. The CDR3 bases are TGTGCCAGCAGTTTATTTTCAGGAAACCCGGGACAGGGGTTCTACGAGCAGTACTTC.

This chain uses TRBV4-1 with TRBJ2-3, with D perhaps matching TRBD2 (7 bases). Germline V gives CDR1 MGHRA, CDR2 YSYEKL. CDR3 length: 16 residues. Trimming cost V 0 bases and J 5 bases, with 15 bases left between them. The CDR3 here is CASSQEGGAARDTQYF. In DNA form, the CDR3 reads TGCGCCAGCAGCCAAGAAGGGGGGGCTGCGCGAGATACGCAGTATTTT.

In its sample, this clone was seen once. CDR3 nucleotide sequence: TGTGCCAGCAGCTTCCGGCGGGAGGCCTACAATGAGCAGTTCTTC. Translated: CASSFRREAYNEQFF. The J gene is TRBJ2-1, the V gene TRBV7-2, with 8 bases aligning to TRBD2. Germline CDR1 is SGHTA and CDR2 is FQGNSA. This CDR3 region has 15 residues. V trimming: 3 bases; J trimming: 2 bases; junction bases outside the gene matches: 3.

V usage is TRBV14 and J usage is TRBJ1-2, with D possibly TRBD1 on 6 matching bases. Germline V gene lookup returns CDR1 SGHDN and CDR2 FVKESK. The CDR3 contains 15 residues. V lost 0 bases and J 3 bases, leaving 11 bases between the germline ends. The CDR3 protein is CASSQEYRTDYGYTF. In DNA, the CDR3 is TGTGCCAGCAGCCAAGAATATCGGACAGACTATGGCTACACCTTC. The variable domain in full, completed from reference TRBV14 and TRBJ1-2, reads EAGVTQFPSHSVIEKGQTVTLRCDPISGHDNLYWYRRVMGKEIKFLLHFVKESKQDESGMPNNRFLAERTGGTYSTLKVQPAELEDSGVYFCASSQEYRTDYGYTFGSGTRLTVV.

The V and J genes are TRBV6-5 and TRBJ1-2, with D possibly being TRBD1 (6 bases). Trimming took off 0 bases at V and 1 base at J, with 12 bases between the two ends. The length of the CDR3 is 16 residues. CDR1 is MNHEY and CDR2 is SVGAGI in the germline V gene. CDR3 in amino acids: CASSYSSGADNYGYTF. CDR3 sequence (DNA): TGTGCCAGCAGTTACTCGTCAGGGGCCGATAACTATGGCTACACCTTC.

Concerning this clone: The DNA is omitted, as the CDR3 cannot be located on it reliably, and the CDR3 follows TCRdb's listing. The chain joins TRBV10-1 to TRBJ2-1; TRBD1 is taken as the D call from the table, unchecked against the DNA. The CDR3 contains 18 residues when both ends are counted. Germline V gene sequence: CDR1 WNHNN, CDR2 SYGVQD (reference sequence). CDR3 residues: CVCASKECRQGPYNEQFF.

This rearrangement joins TRBV27 to TRBJ2-5; 14 bases line up with TRBD2. The CDR3 spans 15 residues. Germline assignment: CDR1 MNHEY and CDR2 SMNVEV (reference sequence). V was clipped by 8 bases and J by 4 bases; unmatched bases: 6. In DNA, the CDR3 is TGTGCCAGCGGGACTAGCGGGAGTAGCGGAGAGACCCAGTACTTC. It yields the protein CASGTSGSSGETQYF.

This clone was counted a single time. The chain links TRBV6-1 to TRBJ2-7; 7 bases match TRBD1. Germline V gives CDR1 MNHNS, CDR2 SASEGT. The CDR3 contains 13 residues. Trimming removed 7 bases from V and 1 base from J; junction bases left unmatched: 4. The chain's CDR3 is CASMRGRSYEQYF. The CDR3 DNA reads as TGTGCCAGCATGAGGGGGCGATCCTACGAGCAGTACTTC.

The gene calls are TRBV30 and TRBJ1-1; D gene ambiguous. This CDR3 is built from 11 residues. CDR1 and CDR2 from the germline V gene are GTSNPN and SVGIG (reference sequence). Trimming removed 2 bases from V and 7 bases from J, with 8 bases in between. CDR3 region: CAWSHENEAFF. The CDR3 nucleotides read TGTGCCTGGAGTCATGAGAATGAAGCTTTCTTT. Drawing the rest from reference TRBV30 and TRBJ1-1, the complete variable domain is SQTIHQWPATLVQPVGSPLSLECTVEGTSNPNLYWYRQAAGRGLQLLFYSVGIGQISSEVPQNLSASRPQDRQFILSSKKLLLSDSGFYLCAWSHENEAFFGQGTRLTVV.

The rearrangement joins TRBV25-1 to TRBJ1-1; 11 nucleotides align to TRBD1. In germline, CDR1 is MGHDK, CDR2 SYGVNS. The CDR3 is 14 amino acids. V was pared by 6 bases and J by 7 bases, with 7 bases of the junction left unmatched. The CDR3 protein is CASRPRTGGVEAFF. CDR3 coding DNA: TGTGCCAGCAGACCAAGGACAGGGGGCGTTGAAGCTTTCTTT.

The chain employs TRBV19 and TRBJ2-2, with a tentative D call TRBD2 (5 bases). V lost 8 bases and J lost 6, with 19 bases in between. The germline V gene has CDR1 LNHDA and CDR2 SQIVND (reference sequence). The CDR3 runs to 15 residues. CDR3 nucleotide sequence: TGTGCCAGTCTCCCGGACCGGGAAGGACCCGGGGAGCTGTTTTTT. It codes for CASLPDREGPGELFF.

The V call is TRBV27, the J call TRBJ2-1; TRBD2 matches 9 bases. The germline V gene has CDR1 MNHEY and CDR2 SMNVEV (reference sequence). V dropped 8 bases and J dropped 5; count of bases not matched to a gene: 4. The CDR3 is made up of 13 amino acids. CDR3 region: CASRRLADNEQFF. The CDR3 DNA reads as TGTGCCAGCCGAAGACTAGCGGACAATGAGCAGTTCTTC.

The chain is built from TRBV4-1 and TRBJ1-1; D is ambiguous. Trimming took 3 bases from V and 6 from J, leaving 20 bases between them. Germline V gene data show CDR1 as MGHRA and CDR2 as YSYEKL. CDR3 size: 16 residues. The CDR3 coding sequence is TGCGCCAGCAGCCAGGATCGGACCGTGGGAGGTCCTGAAGCTTTCTTT. The encoded protein is CASSQDRTVGGPEAFF.

This chain joins TRBV7-3 and TRBJ2-3, with D hard to call. The CDR3 runs 16 residues. V was pared by 5 bases and J by 2 bases, with 17 bases between. Germline-derived CDR1 and CDR2 are SGHTA and FQGTGA. The CDR3 sequence is CASSPFRGSITDTQYF. The CDR3 DNA sequence: TGTGCCAGCAGCCCATTCAGAGGTTCCATCACAGATACGCAGTATTTT.

The rearrangement joins TRBV18 to TRBJ1-2, with D perhaps matching TRBD1 (5 bases). Germline CDR1 reads KGHSH; CDR2 reads LQKENI. Trimming removed 3 bases at V and 8 bases at J, with 16 bases between. The CDR3 loop spans 14 amino acids. The CDR3: CASSPGGQVRGYTF. The CDR3 DNA sequence: TGTGCCAGCTCACCTGGTGGACAAGTTAGGGGCTACACCTTC. Combining the CDR3 with reference TRBV18 and TRBJ1-2 gives the whole variable domain NAGVMQNPRHLVRRRGQEARLRCSPMKGHSHVYWYRQLPEEGLKFMVYLQKENIIDESGMPKERFSAEFPKEGPSILRIQQVVRGDSAAYFCASSPGGQVRGYTFGSGTRLTVV.

This chain links TRBV4-1 with TRBJ2-2, with D tentatively TRBD1 (6 bases). The germline V gene has CDR1 MGHRA and CDR2 YSYEKL. Trimming removed 3 bases from V and 4 bases from J, with 6 bases in between. This CDR3 is 13 amino acids long. CDR3 DNA sequence: TGCGCCAGCAGCCACAGGGGCACCGGGGAGCTGTTTTTT. Translation: CASSHRGTGELFF.

The CDR3 reads CASRDYITDTQYF. CDR3 nucleotide sequence: TGTGCCAGCAGAGATTACATCACAGATACGCAGTATTTT. J is TRBJ2-3 and V is TRBV7-3; D gene unclear. The CDR3 sequence is 13 residues long. Germline V gives CDR1 SGHTA, CDR2 FQGTGA. Deletions cut 6 bases from V and 2 bases from J, with 9 bases between. Drawing the rest from reference TRBV7-3 and TRBJ2-3, the complete variable domain is GAGVSQTPSNKVTEKGKYVELRCDPISGHTALYWYRQSLGQGPEFLIYFQGTGAADDSGLPNDRFFAVRPEGSVSTLKIQRTERGDSAVYLCASRDYITDTQYFGPGTRLTVL.

The genes are TRBV6-6 and TRBJ2-7; TRBD2 might be the D (6 bases). The length of the CDR3 is 16 residues. Germline V gene data show CDR1 as MNHNY and CDR2 as SVGAGI (reference sequence). V lost 0 bases, J lost 3 bases, and 15 bases lay in between. In nucleotides, the CDR3 is TGTGCCAGCAGTTACTCGGTACAGAGAGCGGGCTACGAGCAGTACTTC. Protein sequence: CASSYSVQRAGYEQYF.

The gene calls are TRBV9 and TRBJ2-5; a weak D match, TRBD1 (6 bases). The ends were cut back, 2 bases at V and 1 base at J, with 9 bases in the middle. From germline, CDR1 is SGDLS and CDR2 YYNGEE. The CDR3 is 14 residues long. The CDR3 nucleotides read TGTGCCAGCAGCGTTACAGGGCTCCAAGAGACCCAGTACTTC. It translates to CASSVTGLQETQYF.

This chain joins TRBV12-5 and TRBJ1-1, with 10 bases matching TRBD1. The CDR3 contains 15 residues. After removal of 5 bases from V and 4 bases from J, the junction contained 7 bases not matched to a gene. Germline assignment: CDR1 LGHNT and CDR2 FRNRAP. In nucleotides, the CDR3 is TGTGCTAGTGGTCCCCAGGGGGACAGGGGCACTGAAGCTTTCTTT. It is translated as CASGPQGDRGTEAFF.

Here the CDR3 reads CASSPPGQGGEKLFF. The CDR3 coding sequence is TGTGCCAGCTCGCCCCCGGGACAGGGTGGTGAAAAACTGTTTTTT. The J gene is TRBJ1-4, the V gene TRBV18; TRBD1 agrees at 9 bases. CDR3 length: 15 residues. V was pared by 6 bases and J by 7 bases, with 9 bases of the junction left unmatched. Germline lookup yields CDR1 KGHSH and CDR2 LQKENI.

The J gene is TRBJ2-5, the V gene TRBV28; D perhaps matches TRBD1 (5 bases). The CDR3 extends over 16 amino acids. Looked up from germline, CDR1 is MDHEN and CDR2 is SYDVKM. Trimming took off 4 bases at V and 0 bases at J, with 15 bases between the two ends. The CDR3 sequence: CASSSKYRINQETQYF. The CDR3 coding sequence is TGTGCCAGCAGTTCTAAGTACAGGATAAACCAAGAGACCCAGTACTTC.

V gene TRBV5-6 combines with J gene TRBJ2-5; TRBD1 aligns across 9 bases. The J segment lost 3 bases and the V segment lost 5 bases, leaving 11 bases of the junction unmatched. Germline lookup yields CDR1 SGHDT and CDR2 YYEEEE. This CDR3 comprises 16 residues. This CDR3 reads CASSLFPTGGEETQYF. The CDR3 nucleotides are TGTGCCAGCAGTTTATTCCCGACAGGGGGAGAAGAGACCCAGTACTTC.

The chain uses TRBV2 and TRBJ2-7; D might be TRBD2 (5 bases). This CDR3 is built from 13 residues. The ends were cut back, 4 bases at V and 3 bases at J, with 10 bases in the middle. Germline V lookup: CDR1 SNHLY, CDR2 FYNNEI. The CDR3 here is CASSVREIYEQYF. CDR3 nucleotides: TGTGCCAGCAGTGTAAGGGAGATCTACGAGCAGTACTTC. Complete variable domain (other parts from reference TRBV2 and TRBJ2-7): EPEVTQTPSHQVTQMGQEVILRCVPISNHLYFYWYRQILGQKVEFLVSFYNNEISEKSEIFDDQFSVERPDGSNFTLKIRSTKLEDSAMYFCASSVREIYEQYFGPGTRLTVT.

Only one count was recorded for this clone. The CDR3 coding sequence is TGTGCCAGCAGTCTTAGCGGGATCGAAGAGACCCAGTACTTC. Its translation is CASSLSGIEETQYF. This chain connects TRBV2 to TRBJ2-5, with 8 bases that match TRBD2. Germline CDR1 SNHLY, CDR2 FYNNEI. After removal of 5 bases from V and 3 bases from J, the junction contained 5 bases not matched to a gene. CDR3 length: 14 residues.

The genes are TRBV11-3 and TRBJ1-1, with D perhaps TRBD1 (6 bases). The CDR3 consists of 14 residues. CDR1 is SGHNT and CDR2 is YENEEA in the germline V gene. V was pared by 3 bases and J by 4 bases, with 12 bases between. CDR3 coding DNA: TGTGCCAGCAGCTTTTCAGGGGAGACCACTGAAGCTTTCTTT. The encoded protein is CASSFSGETTEAFF.

The V call is TRBV7-2, the J call TRBJ2-7, with D perhaps TRBD2 (6 bases). V was clipped by 2 bases and J by 2 bases, with 10 bases between them. CDR1 is SGHTA, CDR2 FQGNSA, per germline. This CDR3 spans 14 amino acids. In DNA form, the CDR3 reads TGTGCCAGCAGCTTACAGAGCGGGCCCTACGAGCAGTACTTC. It yields the protein CASSLQSGPYEQYF.